The 27 T cell receptor beta chains reported below all come from one sample, sequenced in a study of read filtering for tumor transcriptome and immune sequencing. This library used roughly 400 ng RNA and molecular barcoded adaptors spanning alpha/delta and beta/gamma chains. TCRdb ran MiXCR on the reads and lists one entry per CDR3 protein. The sample consists of tens of thousands of distinct CDR3 sequences, around 15% of them appearing once. The sequencing sample was made of a population of CD138-negative cells sorted from bone marrow. These receptors all stem from a donor over 35 with multiple myeloma.

This clonotype was counted at least ten times. The chain carries TRBV10-3 and TRBJ1-1, with TRBD1 as a possible D gene (5 bases). CDR1 and CDR2 from the germline V gene are ENHRY and SYGVKD. V was trimmed by 0 bases and J by 5 bases, leaving 7 bases between them. This CDR3 is built from 13 residues. In DNA form, the CDR3 reads TGTGCCATCAGTGAGTCAGGGGATACTGAAGCTTTCTTT. It encodes CAISESGDTEAFF.

There are many counts of this clonotype. J is TRBJ1-6 and V is TRBV6-6; no clear D gene. The CDR3 has 19 amino acids. Germline V CDR1 and CDR2: MNHNY, SVGAGI (reference sequence). Trimming shortened V by 0 bases and J by 2 bases, and 17 bases separated the two germline ends. The CDR3 region is CASSYSSGTGRAYNSPLHF. DNA for the CDR3: TGTGCCAGCAGTTACTCGTCCGGAACCGGGAGGGCCTATAATTCACCCCTCCACTTT.

With respect to this clonotype: An end of the junction does not agree with germline; a read error may underlie this. This chain links TRBV27 with TRBJ2-7, with D possibly matching TRBD1 (5 bases). This CDR3 is 14 amino acids long. From germline, CDR1 is MNHEY and CDR2 SMNVEV (reference sequence). The CDR3 reads CASSDRGFSHEQYF. DNA of the CDR3: TGTGCCAGCAGTGATAGGGGCTTCTCCCACGAGCAGTACTTC.

This clonotype showed up many times. The gene calls are TRBV12-3 or TRBV12-4 and TRBJ1-3; no firm D call. The CDR3 covers 15 residues. V lost 4 bases and J lost 0, with 10 bases in between. Here the CDR3 reads CASSSDVNSGNTIYF. In DNA, the CDR3 is TGTGCCAGCAGTTCGGACGTAAACTCTGGAAACACCATATATTTT.

This clonotype was detected ten times or more. The genes are TRBV20-1 and TRBJ1-6; D may be TRBD1 (6 bases). CDR1 and CDR2 (germline): DFQATT, SNEGSKA (reference sequence). V lost 2 bases to trimming and J lost 0 bases, with 17 bases between them. CDR3 length: 18 residues. The CDR3 DNA sequence: TGCAGTGCTAGAATAGCGGACCTAGGGGGCTCCTATAATTCACCCCTCCACTTT. This translates into CSARIADLGGSYNSPLHF.

Concerning this clonotype itself: Since a far larger clone is one base different, this is likely a read error. The chain uses TRBV7-2 and TRBJ2-1, with D perhaps TRBD1 (6 bases). The germline V gene has CDR1 SGHTA and CDR2 FQGNSA. CDR3 length equals 13 residues. CDR3 region: CASSRGDKNEQFF. As DNA, the CDR3 is TGCGCCAGCAGCCGAGGGGACAAAAATGAGCAGTTCTTC. The full variable domain, completed using reference TRBV7-2 and TRBJ2-1, is GAGVSQSPSNKVTEKGKDVELRCDPISGHTALYWYRQSLGQGLEFLIYFQGNSAPDKSGLPSDRFSAERTGGSVSTLTIQRTQQEDSAVYLCASSRGDKNEQFFGPGTRLTVL.

This clonotype was seen at least ten times. The chain joins TRBV6-2 or TRBV6-3 to TRBJ2-7; 9 bases agree with TRBD2. V dropped 0 bases and J dropped 2; count of bases not matched to a gene: 2. This CDR3 has 15 residues. Germline-derived CDR1 and CDR2 are MNHEY and SVGEGT. Here the CDR3 reads CASSYSLAGTYEQYF. The DNA of the CDR3 is TGTGCCAGCAGTTACTCGCTAGCGGGGACCTACGAGCAGTACTTC.

This clonotype was picked up many times. The chain has TRBV6-5 and TRBJ1-5; the match to TRBD1 covers 7 bases. Germline CDR1 and CDR2: MNHEY and SVGAGI. CDR3 length: 15 amino acids. Trimming at V came to 5 bases and at J to 3 bases, leaving 7 bases not matched to a gene. CDR3 loop: CASSGTGANNQPQHF. In DNA, the CDR3 is TGTGCCAGCAGTGGTACAGGGGCAAACAATCAGCCCCAGCATTTT.

This clonotype was seen more than once but under ten times. The chain joins TRBV11-2 to TRBJ2-7; TRBD1 is a possible D gene (6 bases). Trimming stripped 6 bases from V and 9 bases from J, with 9 bases between. From germline, CDR1 is SGHAT and CDR2 FQNNGV. The CDR3 consists of 10 residues. The CDR3 loop reads CASSEGGQYF. The CDR3 nucleotides read TGTGCCAGCAGTGAAGGGGGGCAGTACTTC.

Many counts were recorded for this clonotype. This rearrangement joins TRBV7-3 to TRBJ2-1, with D possibly being TRBD1 or TRBD2 (5 bases each). The CDR3 spans 14 residues. CDR1 and CDR2 (germline): SGHTA, FQGTGA. V shed 5 bases and J shed 7 bases, with 15 bases lying between them. The CDR3 protein is CASSQGPNANEQFF. The CDR3 DNA follows: TGTGCCAGCAGCCAGGGACCGAACGCTAATGAGCAGTTCTTC.

Many counts were recorded for this clonotype. This chain connects TRBV6-1 to TRBJ1-6; D not resolved. The CDR3 extends over 14 amino acids. The V gene lost 1 base and the J gene lost 7 bases, with 8 bases spanning the gap. Germline V gene sequence: CDR1 MNHNS, CDR2 SASEGT. This chain's CDR3 is CASSEGPQNSPLHF. DNA of the CDR3: TGTGCCAGCAGTGAAGGGCCTCAAAATTCACCCCTCCACTTT.

This clonotype was seen a few times. V gene TRBV12-3 or TRBV12-4 combines with J gene TRBJ1-1; maybe TRBD1 (5 bases). The length of the CDR3 is 13 residues. With 4 bases removed from V and 5 bases from J, the gap between germline ends came to 11 bases. The CDR3 nucleotides read TGTGCCAGCAGTTCCCAGGGTCTTACTGAAGCTTTCTTT. Amino acid sequence: CASSSQGLTEAFF.

This clonotype was counted at least ten times. The gene calls are TRBV27 and TRBJ1-1, with D uncertain. From germline, CDR1 is MNHEY and CDR2 SMNVEV (reference sequence). CDR3 length: 14 residues. The ends were cut back, 1 base at V and 0 bases at J, with 6 bases in the middle. In nucleotides, the CDR3 is TGTGCCAGCAGTTTATGGGCCATGAACACTGAAGCTTTCTTT. This translates into CASSLWAMNTEAFF.

This clonotype was counted many times. This chain joins TRBV7-2 and TRBJ2-5; D possibly corresponds to TRBD2 (5 bases). The V end lost 7 bases, the J end lost 2 bases, and 14 bases lay between the germline ends. The CDR3 is 14 residues long. Germline loops: CDR1 SGHTA, CDR2 FQGNSA. The CDR3 DNA is TGTGCCAGCAAGGGATTCGGGGAGCAAGAGACCCAGTACTTC. Protein product: CASKGFGEQETQYF.

This clonotype was recorded many times. V is TRBV5-1 and J is TRBJ2-1; 8 bases match TRBD1. Trimming took 3 bases from V and 4 from J; bases not matched to a gene: 6. CDR1 and CDR2 (germline): SGHRS, YFSETQ. The CDR3 spans 15 residues. The CDR3, as DNA: TGCGCCAGCAGCTCGAACGGACAGGGTTACAATGAGCAGTTCTTC. Encoded protein: CASSSNGQGYNEQFF.

This clonotype was counted many times. Germline is not matched at one junction end, which may reflect a read error. The rearrangement links TRBV3-1 to TRBJ1-3, with D unclear. The V gene's germline CDR1 is LGHDT and CDR2 YNNKEL (reference sequence). The CDR3 loop spans 16 amino acids. The DNA of the CDR3 is TGTGCCAGCAGCTATTGGTCACTGCCCTCTGAAAACACCATATATTTT. It is translated as CASSYWSLPSENTIYF.

This clonotype has a handful of counts. The chain combines TRBV11-2 with TRBJ2-3; D may be TRBD1 or TRBD2 (7 bases each). The CDR3 is 16 amino acids. The germline gives CDR1 SGHAT, CDR2 FQNNGV. V was pared by 5 bases and J by 1 base, with 16 bases between. CDR3 region: CASSKRGGTGTDTQYF. The CDR3 DNA sequence: TGTGCCAGCAGCAAGCGGGGAGGGACAGGCACAGATACGCAGTATTTT.

This clonotype has a count of ten or more. The chain links TRBV5-1 to TRBJ1-2, with a possible D match to TRBD1 (5 bases). The germline V gene has CDR1 SGHRS and CDR2 YFSETQ. V was shortened by 2 bases and J by 2 bases, with 19 bases between the two germline ends. This CDR3 region has 17 residues. This CDR3 reads CASSLTRLGDLNYGYTF. Written as DNA, the CDR3 is TGCGCCAGCAGCTTAACCAGGCTGGGGGATCTGAACTATGGCTACACCTTC.

The chain combines TRBV28 with TRBJ2-2; no clear D gene. Germline CDR1 reads MDHEN; CDR2 reads SYDVKM. This CDR3 is 15 amino acids long. Deletions cut 5 bases from V and 0 bases from J, with 10 bases between. CDR3 coding DNA: TGTGCCAGCAGTAGTCGGGTAGCGAACACCGGGGAGCTGTTTTTT. Amino acids: CASSSRVANTGELFF.

This clonotype was counted between two and nine times. One junction end does not reproduce the germline sequence, and a read error may be involved. The genes are TRBV5-1 and TRBJ1-3; D unresolved. Germline V gene sequence: CDR1 SGHRS, CDR2 YFSETQ. The CDR3 totals 15 residues. CDR3 DNA: TGCGCCAGCAGCTTGGGACCTCTTAACGGAAACGCCATATATTTT. This sequence encodes CASSLGPLNGNAIYF.

This clonotype appeared a few times. The rearrangement joins TRBV7-2 to TRBJ1-2; D is uncertain. The CDR3 sequence is 13 residues long. Germline values: CDR1 SGHTA, CDR2 FQGNSA. V dropped 5 bases and J dropped 1 base, with 8 bases sitting between them. CDR3 loop: CASSPSVNYGYTF. CDR3 nucleotide sequence: TGTGCCAGCAGCCCGAGTGTTAACTATGGCTACACCTTC.

This clonotype was seen repeatedly, ten times or more. The CDR3 DNA reads as TGTGCCAGCCGGGGCCAGGCGTCCTACGAGCAGTACTTC. Translation gives CASRGQASYEQYF. V is TRBV6-6 and J is TRBJ2-7, with D perhaps assigned TRBD1 or TRBD2 (5 bases each). The CDR3 consists of 13 residues. V lost 8 bases, J lost 1 base, and 12 bases lay in between. The germline V gene encodes CDR1 MNHNY and CDR2 SVGAGI (reference sequence).

Many counts were recorded for this clonotype. This chain uses TRBV20-1 with TRBJ2-3; no firm D call. This CDR3 is built from 14 residues. Trimming stripped 0 bases from V and 1 base from J, with 8 bases between. CDR1 and CDR2 from the germline V gene are DFQATT and SNEGSKA (reference sequence). CDR3 DNA sequence: TGCAGTGCTAGAGATTACAGAGGCACAGATACGCAGTATTTT. Its protein is CSARDYRGTDTQYF.

On this clonotype: A clone one base away is much larger, so this may be a read error. V usage is TRBV18 and J usage is TRBJ2-2, with 12 bases fitting TRBD2. The CDR3 length is 17 residues. Germline CDR1 and CDR2: KGHSH and LQKENI. This CDR3 reads CASSPGLAGANTRELFF. The CDR3 DNA reads TGTGCCAGCTCACCGGGACTAGCGGGTGCGAACACCAGGGAGCTGTTTTTT.

This clonotype was found many times. V usage is TRBV4-3 and J usage is TRBJ2-7, with 11 bases that match TRBD2. CDR3 length: 17 residues. J lost 0 bases, V lost 0 bases, and 4 bases had no gene match. Germline V gives CDR1 LGHNA, CDR2 YSLEER. CDR3 residues: CASSQEGLAGRSYEQYF. DNA for the CDR3: TGCGCCAGCAGCCAAGAAGGACTAGCGGGCCGCTCCTACGAGCAGTACTTC.

This clonotype was found many times. The chain has TRBV6-5 and TRBJ1-1; D remains unclear. V dropped 7 bases and J dropped 10 bases, with 22 bases sitting between them. Germline V gene sequence: CDR1 MNHEY, CDR2 SVGAGI. The length of the CDR3 is 14 residues. CDR3 DNA: TGTGCCAGCAACCTACGGGGAGTCTTCACCCCAGCTTTCTTT. Translation gives CASNLRGVFTPAFF.

This clonotype was detected many times. The rearrangement links TRBV6-5 to TRBJ1-4, with no clear D. Germline-derived CDR1 and CDR2 are MNHEY and SVGAGI. This CDR3 is built from 14 residues. V dropped 2 bases and J dropped 10 bases, with 14 bases sitting between them. As DNA, the CDR3 is TGTGCCAGCAGTTACGGGTCCTCATTGGGAAAACTGTTTTTT. Translating gives CASSYGSSLGKLFF.